This TCR beta chain came from a study of shared clonotypes between healthy human individuals. The overall study: A couple of women and three men aged 18 to 49 made up the donors.

Germline CDR1 is MNHEY and CDR2 is SVGAGI. With 8 bases clipped from V and 8 bases from J, the junction kept 14 bases outside the gene matches. There are 15 residues in the CDR3. In the case of this clone: The antigen remains undetermined.

Adult Caucasians living in Nashville, Tennessee made up all of the donors. Study-wide points: Genetic and exposure-history diversity was limited by the small donor number.

In the authors' methods: ImmunoSEQ output lacked quality scores and full-length reads, limiting matched filtering. Libraries were prepared by immunoSEQ multiplex PCR; TCRdb keeps only in-frame clonotypes and omits some of them. V and J calls and clone size are copied from that table; D and trimming were computed from the DNA. The table records hundreds of thousands of clones, about 80% of them present only once. The rearrangement links TRBV6-5 to TRBJ2-1, with TRBD2 matching over 8 bases. This sequence originates from a woman in her 40s in good health. Some clones in this sample may be carry-over from other donors' samples. Sequencing used PBMCs. CDR3 coding DNA: TGTGCCAGCCAAAGGAGGGCTAGCGGGTTCTATGAGCAGTTCTTC. Translation gives CASQRRASGFYEQFF.